This T cell receptor (beta chain) was profiled in a study of cytomegalovirus exposure and HLA in healthy donors. Study-level points and caveats: Segments of the TCR beta V type were, in most cases, productive about 87% or about 30% of the time in an earlier analysis.

Primers for the PCR totalled 60 Vbeta and 13 Jbeta. Assay used: immunoSEQ multiplex PCR; TCRdb lists only in-frame clones, some missing. The sample table includes roughly 43,000 clones. A word on this clone: Its antigen is not identified.

Germline CDR1 reads SGHVS; CDR2 reads FQNEAQ. The J segment lost 6 bases and the V segment lost 10 bases, leaving 9 bases of the junction unmatched. There are 13 residues in the CDR3. The material sequenced was PBMCs. The receptor's source is a woman aged 40 to 55 in good health and CMV-seronegative. The V call is TRBV7-8, the J call TRBJ2-7; 10 nucleotides agree with TRBD1. The CDR3 nucleotides read TGTGCCACCTCATCGGGGACAGGGGCCGAGCAGTACTTC. This gives the protein CATSSGTGAEQYF.